The TCR beta chain under discussion was sequenced for a study of cytomegalovirus exposure and HLA in healthy donors. Looked up from germline, CDR1 is SNHLY and CDR2 is FYNNEI. V lost 1 base and J 0 bases, leaving 11 bases between the germline ends. The CDR3 has 16 amino acids. 13 Jbeta primers and 60 Vbeta primers were used for the PCR. Produced via immunoSEQ multiplex PCR; TCRdb's table is partial and in-frame only. This sample has 150,000 to 200,000 clones, with around four fifths found just once. Material: PBMCs. The sequence was obtained from a woman in her fifties or sixties in good health and CMV-seropositive. The chain combines TRBV2 with TRBJ2-3, with a weak D call TRBD2 (6 bases). The CDR3 sequence is CASSEGAGPSTDTQYF. CDR3 nucleotides: TGTGCCAGCAGTGAAGGGGCGGGGCCTAGCACAGATACGCAGTATTTT.